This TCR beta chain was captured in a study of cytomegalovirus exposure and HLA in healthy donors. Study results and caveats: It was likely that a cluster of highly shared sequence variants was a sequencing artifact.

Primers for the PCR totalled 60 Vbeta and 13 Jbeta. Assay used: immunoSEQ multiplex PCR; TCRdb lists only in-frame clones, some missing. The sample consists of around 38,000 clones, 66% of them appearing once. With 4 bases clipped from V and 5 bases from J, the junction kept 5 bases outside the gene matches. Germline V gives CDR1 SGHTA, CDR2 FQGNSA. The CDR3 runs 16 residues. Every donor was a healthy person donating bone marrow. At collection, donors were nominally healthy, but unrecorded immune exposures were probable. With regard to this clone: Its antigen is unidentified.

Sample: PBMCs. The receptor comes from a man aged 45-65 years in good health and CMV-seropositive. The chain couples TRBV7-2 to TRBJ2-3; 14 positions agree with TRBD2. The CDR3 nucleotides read TGTGCCAGCAGCTCGGGACTAGCGGGGGAGGGAGATACGCAGTATTTT. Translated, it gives CASSSGLAGEGDTQYF.